This T cell receptor beta chain was identified in a study of PD-1 blockade in classical Hodgkin lymphoma. This table comes from immunoSEQ multiplex PCR, and its TCRdb copy is limited to in-frame clones, with some not included. The top ten clones hold over 1% of a sample with about 32,000 clones, 88% of them seen once. The time point: newly diagnosed, previously untreated cHL patient sample. From thawed PBMCs, CD4+ T cells were purified using magnetic negative selection. This sequence originates from a human donor with classical Hodgkin lymphoma. Material: CD4+ T cells from blood.

The CDR3: CASSPLAGGANEQFF. CDR3 coding DNA: TGTGCCAGCAGCCCTCTAGCGGGAGGCGCCAATGAGCAGTTCTTC. The J gene is TRBJ2-1, the V gene TRBV6-6; TRBD2 agrees at 11 bases. Germline lookup yields CDR1 MNHNY and CDR2 SVGAGI (reference sequence). This CDR3 has 15 residues. V lost 6 bases, J lost 6 bases, and 7 bases stayed unmatched.